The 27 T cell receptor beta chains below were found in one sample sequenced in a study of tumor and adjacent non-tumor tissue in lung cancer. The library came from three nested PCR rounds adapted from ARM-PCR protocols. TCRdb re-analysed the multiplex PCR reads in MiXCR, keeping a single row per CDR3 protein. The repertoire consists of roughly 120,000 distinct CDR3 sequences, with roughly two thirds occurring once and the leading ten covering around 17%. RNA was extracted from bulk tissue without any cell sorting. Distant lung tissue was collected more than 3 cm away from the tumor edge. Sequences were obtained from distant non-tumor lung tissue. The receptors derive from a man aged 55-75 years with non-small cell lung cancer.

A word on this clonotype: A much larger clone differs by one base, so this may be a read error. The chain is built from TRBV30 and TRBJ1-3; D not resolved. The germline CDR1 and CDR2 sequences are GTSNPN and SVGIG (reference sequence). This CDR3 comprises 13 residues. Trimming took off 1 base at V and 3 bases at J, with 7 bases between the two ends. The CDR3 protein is CAWSEKGGNTIYF. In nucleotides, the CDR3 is TGTGCCTGGAGTGAGAAGGGTGGAAACACCATATATTTT.

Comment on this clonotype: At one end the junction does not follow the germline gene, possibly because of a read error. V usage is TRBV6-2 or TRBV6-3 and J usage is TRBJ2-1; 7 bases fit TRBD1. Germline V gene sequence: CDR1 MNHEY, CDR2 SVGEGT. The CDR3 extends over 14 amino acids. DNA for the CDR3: TGTGCCATCGGCCCCCGGGACAGTTACAATGGGCAGTTCTTC. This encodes CAIGPRDSYNGQFF.

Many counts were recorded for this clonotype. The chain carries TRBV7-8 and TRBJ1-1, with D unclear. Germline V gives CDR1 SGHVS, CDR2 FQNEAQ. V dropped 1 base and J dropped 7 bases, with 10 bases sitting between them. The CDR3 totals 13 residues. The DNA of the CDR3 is TGTGCCAGCAGCTTAGACTCGCCAGGTGAAGCTTTCTTT. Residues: CASSLDSPGEAFF.

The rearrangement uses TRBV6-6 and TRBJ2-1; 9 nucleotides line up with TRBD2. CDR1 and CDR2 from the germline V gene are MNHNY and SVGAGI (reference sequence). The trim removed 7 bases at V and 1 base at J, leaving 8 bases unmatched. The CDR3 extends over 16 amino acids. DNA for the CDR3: TGTGCCAGCATCCCGTCTAGCGGGACGTCCTACAATGAGCAGTTCTTC. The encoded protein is CASIPSSGTSYNEQFF.

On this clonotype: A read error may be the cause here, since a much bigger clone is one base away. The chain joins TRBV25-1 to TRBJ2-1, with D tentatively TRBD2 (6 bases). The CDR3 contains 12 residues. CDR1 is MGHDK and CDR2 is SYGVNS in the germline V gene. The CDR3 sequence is CASYLEGNELFF. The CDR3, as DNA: TGTGCCAGCTACCTGGAGGGCAATGAGCTGTTCTTC.

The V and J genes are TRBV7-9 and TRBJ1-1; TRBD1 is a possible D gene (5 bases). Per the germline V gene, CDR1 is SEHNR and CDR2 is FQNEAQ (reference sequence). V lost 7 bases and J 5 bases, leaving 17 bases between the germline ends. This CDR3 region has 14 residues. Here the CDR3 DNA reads TGTGCCAGCATCTTCGTTGAGGGGTCGACTGAAGCTTTCTTT. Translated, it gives CASIFVEGSTEAFF.

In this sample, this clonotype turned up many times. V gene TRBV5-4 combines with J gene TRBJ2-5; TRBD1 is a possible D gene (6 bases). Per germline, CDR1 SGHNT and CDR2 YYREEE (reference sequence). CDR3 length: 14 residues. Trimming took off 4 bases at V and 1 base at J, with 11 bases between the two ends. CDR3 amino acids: CASSTRDTQETQYF. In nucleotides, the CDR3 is TGTGCCAGCAGCACACGGGACACCCAAGAGACCCAGTACTTC.

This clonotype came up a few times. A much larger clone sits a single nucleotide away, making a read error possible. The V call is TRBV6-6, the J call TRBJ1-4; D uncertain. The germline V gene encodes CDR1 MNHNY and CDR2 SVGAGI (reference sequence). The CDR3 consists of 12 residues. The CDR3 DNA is TGTGCCAGCAGTTACTCCAATGAAAAACTGTCTTTT. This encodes CASSYSNEKLSF.

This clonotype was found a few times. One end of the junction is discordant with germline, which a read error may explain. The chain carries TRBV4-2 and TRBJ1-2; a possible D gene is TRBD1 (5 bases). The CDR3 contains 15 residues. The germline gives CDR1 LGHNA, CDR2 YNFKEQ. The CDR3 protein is CASGQVMSGGDGYTF. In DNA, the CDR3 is TGTGCCAGCGGCCAAGTGATGTCCGGGGGTGATGGCTACACCTTC.

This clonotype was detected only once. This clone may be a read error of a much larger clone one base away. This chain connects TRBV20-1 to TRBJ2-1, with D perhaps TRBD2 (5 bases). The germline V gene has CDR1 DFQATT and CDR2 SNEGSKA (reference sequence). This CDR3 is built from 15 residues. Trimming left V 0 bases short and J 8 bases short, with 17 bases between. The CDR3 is CSARDIGLSFHEQFF. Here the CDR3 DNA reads TGCAGTGCTAGAGATATAGGACTGTCCTTCCATGAGCAGTTCTTC.

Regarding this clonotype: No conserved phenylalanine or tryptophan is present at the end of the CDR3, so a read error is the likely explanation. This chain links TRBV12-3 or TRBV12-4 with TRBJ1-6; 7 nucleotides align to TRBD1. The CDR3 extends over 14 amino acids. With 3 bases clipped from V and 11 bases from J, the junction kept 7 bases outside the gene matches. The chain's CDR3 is CASSFNRGDAPLHL. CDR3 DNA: TGTGCCAGCAGTTTCAACAGGGGTGATGCACCCCTCCACTTA.

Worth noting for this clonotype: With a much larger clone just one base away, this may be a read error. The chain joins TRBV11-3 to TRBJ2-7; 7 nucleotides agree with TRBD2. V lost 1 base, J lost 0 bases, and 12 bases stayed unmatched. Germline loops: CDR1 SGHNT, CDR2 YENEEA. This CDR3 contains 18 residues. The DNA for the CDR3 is TGTGCCAGCAGCTTAGCCAGGGCGGGAGAACTGGGCTCCTACGAGCAGTACTTC. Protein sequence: CASSLARAGELGSYEQYF.

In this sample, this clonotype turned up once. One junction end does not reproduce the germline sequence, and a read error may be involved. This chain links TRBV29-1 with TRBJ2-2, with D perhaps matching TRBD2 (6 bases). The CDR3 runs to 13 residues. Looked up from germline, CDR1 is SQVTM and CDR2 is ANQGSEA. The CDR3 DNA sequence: TGCAGCGTTGATCCGGGGTTCACCGGGGGGCTGTTTTTT. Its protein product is CSVDPGFTGGLFF.

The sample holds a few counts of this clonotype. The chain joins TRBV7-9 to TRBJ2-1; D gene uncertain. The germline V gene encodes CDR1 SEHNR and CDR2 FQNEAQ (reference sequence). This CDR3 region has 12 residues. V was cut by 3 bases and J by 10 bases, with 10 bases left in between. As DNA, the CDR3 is TGTGCCAGCAGCTTCCAAACCCTGGAGCAGTTCTTC. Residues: CASSFQTLEQFF.

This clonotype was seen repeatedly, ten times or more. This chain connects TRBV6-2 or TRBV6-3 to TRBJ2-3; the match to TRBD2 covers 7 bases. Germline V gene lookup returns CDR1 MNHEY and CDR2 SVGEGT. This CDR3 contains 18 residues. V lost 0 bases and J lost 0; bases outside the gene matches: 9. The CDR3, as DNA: TGTGCCAGCAGTTACTCTCGGGAGGTTGGTCCCAGCACAGATACGCAGTATTTT. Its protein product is CASSYSREVGPSTDTQYF.

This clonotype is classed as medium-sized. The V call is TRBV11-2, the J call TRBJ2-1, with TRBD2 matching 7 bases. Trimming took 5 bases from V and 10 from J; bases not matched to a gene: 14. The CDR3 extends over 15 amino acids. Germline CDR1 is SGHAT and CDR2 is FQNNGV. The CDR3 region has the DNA TGTGCCAGCAGCCCCGACCGCGCGGGAGCTGGAGAGCAGTTCTTC. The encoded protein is CASSPDRAGAGEQFF.

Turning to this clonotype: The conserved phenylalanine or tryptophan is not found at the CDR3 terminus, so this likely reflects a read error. This chain's CDR3 is CAGSTTVTSVEELFC. The DNA of the CDR3 is TGTGCCGGCAGCACTACGGTCACCTCCGTTGAGGAGCTGTTTTGT. The V call is TRBV11-2, the J call TRBJ2-2; unclear D gene. The germline V gene encodes CDR1 SGHAT and CDR2 FQNNGV. The CDR3 sequence is 15 residues long.

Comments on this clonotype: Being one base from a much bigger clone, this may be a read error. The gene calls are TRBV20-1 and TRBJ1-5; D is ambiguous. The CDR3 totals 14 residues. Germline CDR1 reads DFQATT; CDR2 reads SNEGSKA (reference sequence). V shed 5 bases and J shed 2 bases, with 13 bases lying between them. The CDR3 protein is CSARKGWGNQPQHF. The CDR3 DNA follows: TGCAGTGCTCGAAAGGGCTGGGGCAATCAGCCCCAGCATTTT.

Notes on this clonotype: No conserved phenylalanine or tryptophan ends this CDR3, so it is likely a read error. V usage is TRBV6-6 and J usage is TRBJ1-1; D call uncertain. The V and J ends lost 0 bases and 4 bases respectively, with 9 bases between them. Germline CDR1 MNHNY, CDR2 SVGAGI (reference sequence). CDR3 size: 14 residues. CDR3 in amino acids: CASSYSMGCTEAFL. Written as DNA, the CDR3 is TGTGCCAGCAGTTACTCGATGGGATGCACTGAAGCTTTCCTT.

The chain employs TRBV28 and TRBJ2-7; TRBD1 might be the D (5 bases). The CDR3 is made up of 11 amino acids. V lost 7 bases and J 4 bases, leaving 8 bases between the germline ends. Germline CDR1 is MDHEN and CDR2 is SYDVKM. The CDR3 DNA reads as TGTGCCAGCAAGGGGTTGTACGAGCAGTACTTC. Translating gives CASKGLYEQYF.

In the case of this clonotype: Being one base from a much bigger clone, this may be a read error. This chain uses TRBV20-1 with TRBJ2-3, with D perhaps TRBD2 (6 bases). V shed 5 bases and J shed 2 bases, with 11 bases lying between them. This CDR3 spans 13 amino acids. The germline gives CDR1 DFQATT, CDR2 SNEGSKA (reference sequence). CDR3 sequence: CSAGLNNTDTQYF. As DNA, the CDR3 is TGCAGTGCTGGACTAAACAACACAGATACGCAGTATTTT.

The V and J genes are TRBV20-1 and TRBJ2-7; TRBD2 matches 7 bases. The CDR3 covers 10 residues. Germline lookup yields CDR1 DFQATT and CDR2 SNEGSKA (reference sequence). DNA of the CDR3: TGCATTACTAGCGATAACGAGCAGTACTTC. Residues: CITSDNEQYF.

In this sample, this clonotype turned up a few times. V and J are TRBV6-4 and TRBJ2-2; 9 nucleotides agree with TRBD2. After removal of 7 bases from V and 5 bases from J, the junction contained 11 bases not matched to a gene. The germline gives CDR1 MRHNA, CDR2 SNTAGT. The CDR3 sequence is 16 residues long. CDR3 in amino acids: CASKLAGDVVTGELFF. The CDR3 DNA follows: TGTGCCAGCAAATTAGCGGGAGACGTGGTAACCGGGGAGCTGTTTTTT.

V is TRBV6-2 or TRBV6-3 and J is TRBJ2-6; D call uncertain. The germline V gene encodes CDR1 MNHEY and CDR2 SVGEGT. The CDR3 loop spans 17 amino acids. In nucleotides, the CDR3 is TGTGTCAACAGTTATTCGAATCGGATTTCTGGGGCCAACGTCCTGACTTTC. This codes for CVNSYSNRISGANVLTF.

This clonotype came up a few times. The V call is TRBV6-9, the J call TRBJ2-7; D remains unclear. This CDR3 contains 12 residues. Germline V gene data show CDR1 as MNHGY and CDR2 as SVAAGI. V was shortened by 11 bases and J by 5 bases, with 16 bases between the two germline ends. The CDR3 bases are TGTGCCGGCAATTTAAGCCGCAACGAGCAGTACTTC. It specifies CAGNLSRNEQYF.

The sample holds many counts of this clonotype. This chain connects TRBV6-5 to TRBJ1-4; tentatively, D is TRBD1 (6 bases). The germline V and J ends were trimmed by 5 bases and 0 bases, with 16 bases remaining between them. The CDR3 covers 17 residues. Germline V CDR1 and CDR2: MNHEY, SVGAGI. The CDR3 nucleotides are TGTGCCAGCAGTCCAGGACAGACCTTTGCAACTAATGAAAAACTGTTTTTT. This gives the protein CASSPGQTFATNEKLFF.

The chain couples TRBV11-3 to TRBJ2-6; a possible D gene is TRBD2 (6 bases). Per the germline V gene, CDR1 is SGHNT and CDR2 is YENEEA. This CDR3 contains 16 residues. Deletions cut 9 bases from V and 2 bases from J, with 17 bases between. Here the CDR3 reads CASSKRDWTGANVLTF. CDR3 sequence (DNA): TGTGCCAGTAGCAAAAGGGACTGGACTGGGGCCAACGTCCTGACTTTC.